A single sample gave rise to the 27 T cell receptor beta chains below, sequenced in a study of PD-1 blockade in classical Hodgkin lymphoma. Sequencing was performed with immunoSEQ multiplex PCR; in TCRdb, only in-frame clones are kept and a portion is missing. This table has tens of thousands of clones, approximately 91% appearing once. Each patient relapsed following autologous stem cell transplantation, and prior brentuximab vedotin exposure differed. Sequenced here: peripheral blood mononuclear cells (PBMCs), sampled at baseline. These receptor sequences come from a human donor with classical Hodgkin lymphoma.

The rearrangement links TRBV19 to TRBJ2-5; no clear D. CDR3 length: 13 residues. V dropped 4 bases and J dropped 1 base, with 7 bases sitting between them. CDR1 and CDR2 (germline): LNHDA, SQIVND (reference sequence). Here the CDR3 reads CASSTILQETQYF. The CDR3 region has the DNA TGTGCCAGTAGTACAATACTCCAAGAGACCCAGTACTTC.

V gene TRBV2 combines with J gene TRBJ1-3; possible D gene TRBD1, 6 bases. This CDR3 comprises 14 residues. With 5 bases removed from V and 2 bases from J, the gap between germline ends came to 10 bases. Germline V lookup: CDR1 SNHLY, CDR2 FYNNEI. CDR3 residues: CASSLDRPGNTIYF. Written as DNA, the CDR3 is TGTGCCAGCAGTCTCGACAGGCCTGGAAACACCATATATTTT.

The rearrangement joins TRBV14 to TRBJ2-7, with D possibly TRBD2 on 6 matching bases. The CDR3 covers 13 residues. The V gene's germline CDR1 is SGHDN and CDR2 FVKESK. Trimming took off 6 bases at V and 1 base at J, with 10 bases between the two ends. CDR3: CASRQRASYEQYF. CDR3 in DNA: TGTGCCAGCAGGCAGCGGGCGTCCTACGAGCAGTACTTC.

The chain is built from TRBV27 and TRBJ2-7; D perhaps matches TRBD2 (6 bases). Germline lookup yields CDR1 MNHEY and CDR2 SMNVEV (reference sequence). CDR3 length: 14 amino acids. The V gene lost 6 bases and the J gene lost 4 bases, with 16 bases spanning the gap. The CDR3 sequence: CASRLQGGAYEQYF. Written as DNA, the CDR3 is TGTGCCAGCAGGCTTCAGGGAGGAGCTTACGAGCAGTACTTC.

The chain uses TRBV10-2 and TRBJ1-5; 11 bases match TRBD1. Germline assignment: CDR1 WSHSY and CDR2 SAAADI. The CDR3 runs 18 residues. J lost 1 base, V lost 10 bases, and 15 bases had no gene match. The CDR3 spells CANAKPGQGVMSNQPQHF. CDR3 bases: TGCGCCAACGCAAAACCGGGACAGGGGGTTATGAGCAATCAGCCCCAGCATTTT.

The chain carries TRBV4-2 and TRBJ2-3; TRBD2 matches 9 bases. This CDR3 has 21 amino acids. In germline, CDR1 is LGHNA, CDR2 YNFKEQ. Trimming at V came to 3 bases and at J to 0 bases, leaving 19 bases not matched to a gene. The DNA for the CDR3 is TGTGCCAGCAGCCAGTCCTTAGCGGGAGTCTTGAATGTGGGAAGCACAGATACGCAGTATTTT. Protein: CASSQSLAGVLNVGSTDTQYF.

The CDR3 nucleotides read TGCGCCAGCAGCTCGACAGTAACGGCTGAAAAACTGTTTTTT. Residues: CASSSTVTAEKLFF. The gene calls are TRBV5-1 and TRBJ1-4, with a weak D call TRBD1 (5 bases). This CDR3 comprises 14 residues. The germline V gene has CDR1 SGHRS and CDR2 YFSETQ. Trimming shortened V by 3 bases and J by 7 bases, and 13 bases separated the two germline ends.

This chain joins TRBV18 and TRBJ1-1; 8 bases line up with TRBD1. The germline gives CDR1 KGHSH, CDR2 LQKENI. After removal of 3 bases from V and 1 base from J, the junction contained 10 bases not matched to a gene. The CDR3 has 17 amino acids. CDR3 DNA: TGTGCCAGCTCACCCAAACTCGGACAGGGAGGGAACACTGAAGCTTTCTTT. It yields the protein CASSPKLGQGGNTEAFF. Drawing the rest from reference TRBV18 and TRBJ1-1, the complete variable domain is NAGVMQNPRHLVRRRGQEARLRCSPMKGHSHVYWYRQLPEEGLKFMVYLQKENIIDESGMPKERFSAEFPKEGPSILRIQQVVRGDSAAYFCASSPKLGQGGNTEAFFGQGTRLTVV.

The gene calls are TRBV6-5 and TRBJ2-4, with 10 nucleotides matching TRBD1. Per germline, CDR1 MNHEY and CDR2 SVGAGI. The J segment lost 8 bases and the V segment lost 3 bases, leaving 1 base of the junction unmatched. CDR3 length: 13 amino acids. The CDR3, as DNA: TGTGCCAGCAGTTATGGACAGGGGGACATTCAGTACTTC. It codes for CASSYGQGDIQYF.

The chain joins TRBV6-5 to TRBJ2-7, with a possible D match to TRBD1 (6 bases). Trimming cost V 6 bases and J 6 bases, with 18 bases left between them. Germline V gives CDR1 MNHEY, CDR2 SVGAGI. The CDR3 contains 14 residues. DNA of the CDR3: TGTGCCAGCAGCCGTGACAGGCTCTCGACCGAGCAGTACTTC. Translation gives CASSRDRLSTEQYF.

This chain uses TRBV19 with TRBJ1-2; D is ambiguous. The CDR3 totals 12 residues. CDR1 and CDR2 (germline): LNHDA, SQIVND (reference sequence). V was shortened by 3 bases and J by 5 bases, with 7 bases between the two germline ends. CDR3 sequence: CASSIGEYGYTF. CDR3 DNA: TGTGCCAGTAGTATCGGGGAATATGGCTACACCTTC.

This clone was found once. The chain is built from TRBV29-1 and TRBJ1-2; the match to TRBD1 covers 9 bases. Looked up from germline, CDR1 is SQVTM and CDR2 is ANQGSEA. The CDR3 covers 12 residues. The trim removed 6 bases at V and 7 bases at J, leaving 6 bases unmatched. For the CDR3, the DNA is TGCAGCGTCCTTACAGGGGGCGTTGGCTACACCTTC. It yields the protein CSVLTGGVGYTF. Together with reference TRBV29-1 and TRBJ1-2, the CDR3 gives the full variable domain: SAVISQKPSRDICQRGTSLTIQCQVDSQVTMMFWYRQQPGQSLTLIATANQGSEATYESGFVIDKFPISRPNLTFSTLTVSNMSPEDSSIYLCSVLTGGVGYTFGSGTRLTVV.

The V call is TRBV27, the J call TRBJ1-2; D not certain. This CDR3 is 14 amino acids long. CDR1 and CDR2 from the germline V gene are MNHEY and SMNVEV (reference sequence). Trimming stripped 4 bases from V and 7 bases from J, with 16 bases between. The DNA of the CDR3 is TGTGCCAGCAGTTACTCGCCGGGTCGTGGTGGCTACACCTTC. Its translation is CASSYSPGRGGYTF.

The chain joins TRBV2 to TRBJ1-2; D unresolved. CDR1 SNHLY and CDR2 FYNNEI come from the germline V gene. The CDR3 runs 13 residues. Trimming removed 1 base at V and 7 bases at J, with 10 bases between. The CDR3 loop is CASSEGRALGYTF. For the CDR3, the DNA is TGTGCCAGCAGTGAAGGAAGGGCCCTTGGCTACACCTTC.

The rearrangement uses TRBV5-6 and TRBJ2-5, with TRBD1 as a possible D gene (6 bases). Looked up from germline, CDR1 is SGHDT and CDR2 is YYEEEE. V was pared by 4 bases and J by 5 bases, with 12 bases between. The CDR3 spans 13 residues. The CDR3 nucleotides are TGTGCCAGCAGCCCCGGACAGAAGGAGACCCAGTACTTC. Translated, it gives CASSPGQKETQYF.

This chain joins TRBV10-3 and TRBJ1-5; D is possibly TRBD1 (6 bases). Trimming shortened V by 4 bases and J by 3 bases, and 7 bases separated the two germline ends. Germline CDR1 ENHRY, CDR2 SYGVKD. CDR3 size: 13 residues. The CDR3 DNA reads as TGTGCCATCAGTGGGGACAACAATCAGCCCCAGCATTTT. Protein product: CAISGDNNQPQHF.

The chain combines TRBV5-6 with TRBJ2-3; weak D call: TRBD2 (5 bases). V was pared by 1 base and J by 2 bases, with 14 bases between. Germline V lookup: CDR1 SGHDT, CDR2 YYEEEE. CDR3 length: 16 residues. Written as DNA, the CDR3 is TGTGCCAGCAGCTTGAAAGGAGCGGCCCTCACAGATACGCAGTATTTT. Its translation is CASSLKGAALTDTQYF. Supplemented by reference TRBV5-6 and TRBJ2-3, the full variable domain reads DAGVTQSPTHLIKTRGQQVTLRCSPKSGHDTVSWYQQALGQGPQFIFQYYEEEERQRGNFPDRFSGHQFPNYSSELNVNALLLGDSALYLCASSLKGAALTDTQYFGPGTRLTVL.

This clone was counted only a few times. The chain is built from TRBV19 and TRBJ1-1; D remains ambiguous. The germline gives CDR1 LNHDA, CDR2 SQIVND (reference sequence). V was trimmed by 6 bases and J by 0 bases, leaving 8 bases between them. This CDR3 has 13 residues. This chain's CDR3 is CASRRRLNTEAFF. CDR3 nucleotide sequence: TGTGCCAGTAGAAGAAGGCTGAACACTGAAGCTTTCTTT.

The rearrangement joins TRBV7-2 to TRBJ2-1; TRBD2 aligns across 9 bases. This CDR3 region has 13 residues. Germline values: CDR1 SGHTA, CDR2 FQGNSA. V lost 6 bases to trimming and J lost 7 bases; unmatched junction nucleotides: 4. DNA of the CDR3: TGTGCCAGCAGTAGCGGGAGAAGGAATGAGCAGTTCTTC. As protein: CASSSGRRNEQFF.

J is TRBJ2-7 and V is TRBV2; maybe TRBD2 (6 bases). CDR1 and CDR2 (germline): SNHLY, FYNNEI. With 5 bases removed from V and 2 bases from J, the gap between germline ends came to 16 bases. This CDR3 is 15 amino acids long. This chain's CDR3 is CASSLFRDSAYEQYF. CDR3 nucleotide sequence: TGTGCCAGCAGTCTTTTCCGGGACTCCGCCTACGAGCAGTACTTC.

The chain has TRBV5-1 and TRBJ1-1, with D maybe TRBD1 (5 bases). The CDR3 extends over 14 amino acids. Trimming cost V 4 bases and J 2 bases, with 12 bases left between them. The germline V gene has CDR1 SGHRS and CDR2 YFSETQ. The CDR3 is CASSNRGYNTEAFF. The DNA for the CDR3 is TGCGCCAGCAGCAATCGGGGGTATAACACTGAAGCTTTCTTT.

This clone was observed a handful of times. The chain joins TRBV6-1 to TRBJ1-3; tentatively, D is TRBD1 (5 bases). Germline lookup yields CDR1 MNHNS and CDR2 SASEGT. Trimming took 7 bases from V and 4 from J, leaving 14 bases between them. The CDR3 is 14 residues long. CDR3 DNA: TGTGCCAGCACAAAAGGGGTCGGAGGAAACACCATATATTTT. The encoded protein is CASTKGVGGNTIYF.

The gene calls are TRBV25-1 and TRBJ2-2; the D gene is possibly TRBD2 (6 bases). V was trimmed by 8 bases and J by 6 bases, leaving 22 bases between them. The CDR3 has 16 amino acids. Germline CDR1 is MGHDK and CDR2 is SYGVNS. CDR3 DNA sequence: TGTGCCAGCGAATCTAGCAACCTCGGGGGTCCCGGGGAGCTGTTTTTT. Translating it yields CASESSNLGGPGELFF.

The J gene is TRBJ2-1, the V gene TRBV2; no firm D call. CDR3 length: 11 amino acids. V gave up 8 bases and J gave up 7 bases, with 9 bases separating them. Germline V CDR1 and CDR2: SNHLY, FYNNEI. As DNA, the CDR3 is TGTGCCAGCGGAGATTTGAATGAGCAGTTCTTC. Its protein product is CASGDLNEQFF.

The V and J genes are TRBV21-1 and TRBJ2-4; TRBD1 is taken as the D call from the table, unchecked against the DNA. TRBV21-1 is marked as a pseudogene. CDR3 length: 17 residues. This CDR3 reads CASSPKAGQLAKNIQYF. The CDR3 nucleotides are TGTGCCAGCAGTCCAAAAGCCGGACAGCTAGCCAAAAACATTCAGTACTTC.

This sequence joins TRBV6-6 and TRBJ2-7; D is uncertain. Trimming cost V 6 bases and J 3 bases, with 6 bases left between them. The CDR3 spans 11 residues. Per germline, CDR1 MNHNY and CDR2 SVGAGI (reference sequence). CDR3: CASSQDYEQYF. CDR3 DNA: TGTGCCAGCAGCCAAGACTACGAGCAGTACTTC.

Points on this clone: Other DNA variants within this sample encode the same CDR3. The rearrangement joins TRBV19 to TRBJ1-2, with D hard to call. This CDR3 has 13 amino acids. V dropped 1 base and J dropped 1 base, with 4 bases sitting between them. Germline CDR1 reads LNHDA; CDR2 reads SQIVND (reference sequence). DNA of the CDR3: TGTGCCAGTAGTATAGGCGGTAACTATGGCTACACCTTC. It yields the protein CASSIGGNYGYTF.